This T cell receptor beta chain derives from a study of brain T cells in children with intractable seizures. General observations from the study: HCMV serostatus was not known, and viral specificity came from CDR3 similarity only. Pre- and post-surgery blood differed in depth, so pre-surgery absences may be undersampling.

Points on this clone: Its antigen is currently unknown.

Sequencing was limited to surgery cases with top T cell transcript signatures in brain tissue. Patients received at least one anti-epileptic drug before surgery. V was trimmed by 5 bases and J by 4 bases, leaving 8 bases between them. The CDR3 is made up of 13 amino acids. Germline V lookup: CDR1 SGHNT, CDR2 YENEEA. Only in-frame clones appear in the TCRdb table, and some are missing; sequencing was by immunoSEQ multiplex PCR. The table has about 41,000 clones, about 93% seen once. The sequenced sample was peripheral blood, obtained at surgery. This TCR came from a girl aged 2 to 9 with tuberous sclerosis and intractable seizures. The rearrangement joins TRBV11-3 to TRBJ2-2, with D unresolved. The CDR3 sequence is CASSRDFTGELFF. The CDR3 DNA sequence: TGTGCCAGCAGCAGGGATTTCACCGGGGAGCTGTTTTTT.